A selection of T cell receptor beta chains follows, all from one sample in a study of blood T cell repertoires in COVID-19. Some clones are missing from TCRdb's copy, which holds only in-frame ones; the method was immunoSEQ multiplex PCR. The sample shows 250,000 to 350,000 clones, about 93% of them seen only once. The sequencing input was peripheral blood. These TCRs come from a woman aged 25 to 39 with COVID-19, enrolled during active disease. Each CDR3 is given with its conserved first and last residue. A D gene is named only where the DNA matches it firmly. Clone size is given for some rows only: seen once, a few or many times, or a class if the clone is expanded.

d_gene	v_gene	j_gene	abundance	CDR3nt	CDR3aa
-	TRBV29-1	TRBJ1-5	-	TGCAGCGCCGCACTTAGCAATCAGCCCCAGCATTTT	CSAALSNQPQHF
TRBD1	TRBV5-6	TRBJ2-3	-	TGTGCCAGCAGCTTCGACAGGGTGGGAACAGATACGCAGTATTTT	CASSFDRVGTDTQYF
TRBD1	TRBV27	TRBJ2-7	-	TGTGCCAGCAGTCGCTGGACAGGGGCCTACGAGCAGTACTTC	CASSRWTGAYEQYF
TRBD1	TRBV24-1	TRBJ1-1	once	TGTGCCACCAGTGACCCCCTGGACAGGGAAAAAGCTTTCTTT	CATSDPLDREKAFF
-	TRBV12-3/TRBV12-4	TRBJ2-1	-	TGTGCCAGCAGTTCCTTAGCGGAAGGCTCTCAGTTCTTC	CASSSLAEGSQFF
TRBD2	TRBV6-6	TRBJ2-1	-	TGTGCCAGCAGTTACGGCCTAGCGGGAGCGTCGGAGCAGTTCTTC	CASSYGLAGASEQFF
TRBD1	TRBV27	TRBJ1-1	-	TGTGCCAGCAGTACCCGGACAGGACAAATTGTGAACACTGAAGCTTTCTTT	CASSTRTGQIVNTEAFF
-	TRBV27	TRBJ1-2	-	TGTGCCAGCAGTTACCTCACAGGGTTTGGAGGCTACACCTTC	CASSYLTGFGGYTF
TRBD2	TRBV2	TRBJ2-7	-	TGTGCCAGCAGGCCCTCGTCCCTCAGACTAGCTTACGAGCAGTACTTC	CASRPSSLRLAYEQYF
-	TRBV18	TRBJ2-7	-	TGTGCCAGCTCGTCCTCCAAATCGCCAGGTACGGGGGAGCAGTACTTC	CASSSSKSPGTGEQYF
-	TRBV12-3/TRBV12-4	TRBJ1-1	-	TGTGCCAGCCGTGACAGAGAAAACACTGAAGCTTTCTTT	CASRDRENTEAFF
-	TRBV30	TRBJ2-5	-	TGTGCCTGGAGTAGAGAATTGGAGACCCAGTACTTC	CAWSRELETQYF
TRBD1	TRBV11-3	TRBJ2-7	-	TGTGCCAGCAGCCAGACAGGGGACGGGGAGCAGTACTTC	CASSQTGDGEQYF
-	TRBV29-1	TRBJ1-1	-	TGCAGCGTTGGGGTACAGACCAACACTGAAGCTTTCTTT	CSVGVQTNTEAFF
-	TRBV19	TRBJ2-3	-	TGTGCCAGTCGGTCGCTGGGCGGGCTTTACGCAGATACGCAGTATTTT	CASRSLGGLYADTQYF
-	TRBV9	TRBJ1-3	-	TGTGCCAGCAGCGTATCCCCCGGAGACACCATATATTTT	CASSVSPGDTIYF
TRBD2	TRBV18	TRBJ2-7	-	TGTGCCAGCTCACCACGGGACGGGAGGACCTACGAGCAGTACTTC	CASSPRDGRTYEQYF
TRBD1	TRBV5-6	TRBJ1-6	once	TGTGCCAGCAGCTGGACAGGCGACAATTCACCCCTCCACTTT	CASSWTGDNSPLHF
TRBD1	TRBV5-1	TRBJ2-7	-	TGCGCCAGCAGCCCCCACAGGGGCGGGTACGAGCAGTACTTC	CASSPHRGGYEQYF
-	TRBV21-1	TRBJ1-3	once	TGTGCCAGCAACGGGACATATGGAAACACCATATATTTT	CASNGTYGNTIYF
TRBD2	TRBV3-1/TRBV3-2	TRBJ2-5	-	TGTGCCAGCAGCCAAGCTCGGATAGCGGGAGATGGGAGGGGAAGGACCCAGTACTTC	CASSQARIAGDGRGRTQYF
-	TRBV12-3/TRBV12-4	TRBJ2-7	-	TGTGCCAGCAGTTTCGCAGGTTCCTACGAGCAGTACTTC	CASSFAGSYEQYF
-	TRBV5-4	TRBJ2-2	-	TGTGCCAGCAGCTCCTACCCGGTTCTAAACACCGGGGAGCTGTTTTTT	CASSSYPVLNTGELFF